The 9 T cell receptor beta chains reported below all come from one sample, sequenced in a study of OX40 agonist ivuxolimab in advanced cancers. Sequencing used immunoSEQ multiplex PCR; TCRdb keeps in-frame clones, though not all of them. The sample consists of some 69,000 clones, about three quarters of them appearing once. Sequenced material: CD4+ or CD8+ T cells sorted from blood, taken in a trial of the OX40 agonist ivuxolimab. The origin of the receptors is an adult with an advanced solid tumor such as melanoma, head and neck, liver or kidney cancer.

J is TRBJ2-5 and V is TRBV28; D is ambiguous. The CDR3 has 12 amino acids. Germline CDR1 and CDR2: MDHEN and SYDVKM. V lost 7 bases, J lost 5 bases, and 11 bases lay in between. CDR3 nucleotide sequence: TGTGCCAGCAAAGTGGGGTCCGAGACCCAGTACTTC. Translating gives CASKVGSETQYF. The full variable domain, completed using reference TRBV28 and TRBJ2-5, is DVKVTQSSRYLVKRTGEKVFLECVQDMDHENMFWYRQDPGLGLRLIYFSYDVKMKEKGDIPEGYSVSREKKERFSLILESASTNQTSMYLCASKVGSETQYFGPGTRLLVL.

The chain joins TRBV28 to TRBJ1-3; D unresolved. V was trimmed by 9 bases and J by 4 bases, leaving 16 bases between them. The CDR3 contains 14 residues. The germline CDR1 and CDR2 sequences are MDHEN and SYDVKM. The CDR3: CASRSPARGNTIYF. CDR3 nucleotides: TGTGCCAGTAGAAGCCCGGCTAGAGGAAACACCATATATTTT.

This clone was observed a single time. This chain links TRBV27 with TRBJ2-7; 7 bases match TRBD2. The CDR3 is made up of 15 amino acids. With V trimmed by 2 bases and J by 5 bases, 9 bases remained unmatched. The V gene's germline CDR1 is MNHEY and CDR2 SMNVEV (reference sequence). CDR3 sequence: CASSLPGLGFHEQYF. For the CDR3, the DNA is TGTGCCAGCAGTTTACCAGGACTAGGGTTCCACGAGCAGTACTTC.

Only one count was recorded for this clone. The V and J genes are TRBV18 and TRBJ2-5; 7 nucleotides align to TRBD1. From germline, CDR1 is KGHSH and CDR2 LQKENI. This CDR3 region has 14 residues. After removal of 3 bases from V and 4 bases from J, the junction contained 5 bases not matched to a gene. This CDR3 is CASSPKDRVETQYF. In DNA, the CDR3 is TGTGCCAGCTCACCCAAAGACAGGGTAGAGACCCAGTACTTC. The whole variable domain, filled in from reference TRBV18 and TRBJ2-5, reads NAGVMQNPRHLVRRRGQEARLRCSPMKGHSHVYWYRQLPEEGLKFMVYLQKENIIDESGMPKERFSAEFPKEGPSILRIQQVVRGDSAAYFCASSPKDRVETQYFGPGTRLLVL.

The chain has TRBV19 and TRBJ1-4; 10 nucleotides line up with TRBD1. The V gene end was trimmed by 3 bases and the J gene end by 7 bases; junction bases not matched to a gene: 8. The length of the CDR3 is 16 residues. CDR1 and CDR2 (germline): LNHDA, SQIVND (reference sequence). In DNA form, the CDR3 reads TGTGCCAGTAGTATGGGACAGGGGAAATCTTTTGAAAAACTGTTTTTT. It is translated as CASSMGQGKSFEKLFF.

V and J are TRBV7-8 and TRBJ2-1, with TRBD2 matching over 14 bases. The CDR3 runs 17 residues. V gave up 5 bases and J gave up 7 bases; unmatched junction bases: 10. Germline loops: CDR1 SGHVS, CDR2 FQNEAQ. CDR3 loop: CASSPGLAGGRRNEQFF. DNA for the CDR3: TGTGCCAGCAGCCCAGGACTAGCGGGAGGACGCCGGAATGAGCAGTTCTTC. Full variable domain (missing parts from reference TRBV7-8 and TRBJ2-1): GAGVSQSPRYKVAKRGQDVALRCDPISGHVSLFWYQQALGQGPEFLTYFQNEAQLDKSGLPSDRFFAERPEGSVSTLKIQRTQQEDSAVYLCASSPGLAGGRRNEQFFGPGTRLTVL.

This chain uses TRBV11-2 with TRBJ1-2; D unresolved. CDR3 length equals 17 residues. Germline V gene sequence: CDR1 SGHAT, CDR2 FQNNGV. The germline V and J ends were trimmed by 5 bases and 2 bases, with 21 bases remaining between them. The CDR3 DNA reads TGTGCCAGCAGCCATCAGTTGTGGGGTACATCGAACTATGGCTACACCTTC. It translates to CASSHQLWGTSNYGYTF.

In DNA, the CDR3 is TGTGCCAGCGGCGGTTATAGCAGGGGTTCCCCCGAAGCTTTCTTT. This sequence encodes CASGGYSRGSPEAFF. V is TRBV2 and J is TRBJ1-1, with D possibly TRBD1 on 6 matching bases. V was cut by 8 bases and J by 8 bases, with 24 bases left in between. CDR1 is SNHLY and CDR2 is FYNNEI in the germline V gene. The CDR3 is made up of 15 amino acids.

This clone was detected once. The chain employs TRBV19 and TRBJ2-3; 13 bases map to TRBD2. The V and J ends lost 6 bases and 2 bases, in that order; junction bases with no gene match: 11. Germline CDR1 LNHDA, CDR2 SQIVND (reference sequence). The CDR3 is 18 residues long. For the CDR3, the DNA is TGTGCCAGTAGCGGACTAGCGGGAGTGAAGGGGGTCACAGATACGCAGTATTTT. It encodes CASSGLAGVKGVTDTQYF.